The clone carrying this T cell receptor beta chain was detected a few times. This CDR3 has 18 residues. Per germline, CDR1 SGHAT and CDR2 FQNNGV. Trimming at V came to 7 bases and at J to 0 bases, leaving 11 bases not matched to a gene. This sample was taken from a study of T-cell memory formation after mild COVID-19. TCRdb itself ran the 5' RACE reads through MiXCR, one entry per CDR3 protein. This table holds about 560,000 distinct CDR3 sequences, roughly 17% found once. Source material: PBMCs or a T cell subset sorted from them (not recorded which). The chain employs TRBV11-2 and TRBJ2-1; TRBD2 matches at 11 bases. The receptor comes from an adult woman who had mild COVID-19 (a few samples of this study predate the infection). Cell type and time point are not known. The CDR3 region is CASIPGLAAPISYNEQFF. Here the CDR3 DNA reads TGTGCCAGCATTCCGGGACTAGCGGCCCCTATCTCCTACAATGAGCAGTTCTTC.